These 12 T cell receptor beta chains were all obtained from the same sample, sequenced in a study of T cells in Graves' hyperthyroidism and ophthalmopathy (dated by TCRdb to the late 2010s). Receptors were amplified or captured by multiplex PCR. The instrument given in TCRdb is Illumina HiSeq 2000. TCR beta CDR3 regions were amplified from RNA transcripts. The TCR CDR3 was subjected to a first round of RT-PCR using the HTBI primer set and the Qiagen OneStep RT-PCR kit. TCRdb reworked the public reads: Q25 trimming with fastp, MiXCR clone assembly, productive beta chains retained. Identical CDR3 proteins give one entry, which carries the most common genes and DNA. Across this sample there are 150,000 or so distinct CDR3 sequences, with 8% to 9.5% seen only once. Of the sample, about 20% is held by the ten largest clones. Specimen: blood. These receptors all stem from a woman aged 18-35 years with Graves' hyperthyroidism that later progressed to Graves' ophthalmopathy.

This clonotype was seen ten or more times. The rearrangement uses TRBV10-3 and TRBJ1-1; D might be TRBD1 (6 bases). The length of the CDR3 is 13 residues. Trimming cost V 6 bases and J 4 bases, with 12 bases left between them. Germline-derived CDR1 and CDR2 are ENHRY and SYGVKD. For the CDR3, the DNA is TGTGCCATCAGCCTACAGGGAGGCACTGAAGCTTTCTTT. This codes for CAISLQGGTEAFF.

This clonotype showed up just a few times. The CDR3 sequence is CASSQGGAGGRSYNEQFF. The CDR3, as DNA: TGCGCCAGCAGCCAAGGGGGGGCGGGGGGCAGGTCCTACAATGAGCAGTTCTTC. The genes are TRBV4-1 and TRBJ2-1; the match to TRBD2 covers 8 bases. This CDR3 has 18 amino acids. After removal of 1 base from V and 1 base from J, the junction contained 9 bases not matched to a gene. Germline-derived CDR1 and CDR2 are MGHRA and YSYEKL.

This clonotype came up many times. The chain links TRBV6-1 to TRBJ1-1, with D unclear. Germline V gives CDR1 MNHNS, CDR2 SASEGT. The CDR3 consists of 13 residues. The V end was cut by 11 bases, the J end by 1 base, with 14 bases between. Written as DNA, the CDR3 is TGTGCCGGCCAGGAGACTGGGAACACTGAAGCTTTCTTT. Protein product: CAGQETGNTEAFF.

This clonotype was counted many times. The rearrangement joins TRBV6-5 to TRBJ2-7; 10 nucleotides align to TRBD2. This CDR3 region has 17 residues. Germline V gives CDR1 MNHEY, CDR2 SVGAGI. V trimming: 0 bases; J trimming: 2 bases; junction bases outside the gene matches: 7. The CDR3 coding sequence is TGTGCCAGCAGTTACTCGAAGATCGGACTAGCGGCCTACGAGCAGTACTTC. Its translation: CASSYSKIGLAAYEQYF.

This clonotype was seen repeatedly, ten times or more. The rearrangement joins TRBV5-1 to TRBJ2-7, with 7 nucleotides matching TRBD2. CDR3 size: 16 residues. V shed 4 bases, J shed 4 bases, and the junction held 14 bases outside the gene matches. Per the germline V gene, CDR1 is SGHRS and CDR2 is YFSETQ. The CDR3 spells CASSPQTPGGGYEQYF. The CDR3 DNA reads TGCGCCAGCAGCCCACAGACTCCGGGAGGAGGTTACGAGCAGTACTTC. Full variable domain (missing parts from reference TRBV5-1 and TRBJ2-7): KAGVTQTPRYLIKTRGQQVTLSCSPISGHRSVSWYQQTPGQGLQFLFEYFSETQRNKGNFPGRFSGRQFSNSRSEMNVSTLELGDSALYLCASSPQTPGGGYEQYFGPGTRLTVT.

This CDR3 is CASSQPKKQGISGNTIYF. CDR3 nucleotides: TGCGCCAGCAGCCAGCCTAAAAAACAGGGAATCTCTGGAAACACCATATATTTT. The chain carries TRBV4-1 and TRBJ1-3; possible D gene TRBD1, 6 bases. Between the trimmed V and J ends, which lost 3 bases and 0 bases, there was a span of 18 bases. This CDR3 is 18 amino acids long. CDR1 and CDR2 from the germline V gene are MGHRA and YSYEKL.

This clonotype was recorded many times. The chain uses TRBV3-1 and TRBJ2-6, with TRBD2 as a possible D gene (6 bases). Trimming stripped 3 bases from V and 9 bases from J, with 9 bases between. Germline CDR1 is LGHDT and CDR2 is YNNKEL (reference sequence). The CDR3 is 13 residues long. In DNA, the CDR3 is TGTGCCAGCAGCCATTGGGACTTCAACGTCCTGACTTTC. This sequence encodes CASSHWDFNVLTF.

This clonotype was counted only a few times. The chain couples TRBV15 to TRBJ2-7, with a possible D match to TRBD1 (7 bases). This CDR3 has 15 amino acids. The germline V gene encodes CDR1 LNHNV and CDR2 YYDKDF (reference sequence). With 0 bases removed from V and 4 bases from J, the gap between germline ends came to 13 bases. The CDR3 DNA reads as TGTGCCACCAGCAGAGACAGGGGGGTTAATTACGAGCAGTACTTC. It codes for CATSRDRGVNYEQYF.

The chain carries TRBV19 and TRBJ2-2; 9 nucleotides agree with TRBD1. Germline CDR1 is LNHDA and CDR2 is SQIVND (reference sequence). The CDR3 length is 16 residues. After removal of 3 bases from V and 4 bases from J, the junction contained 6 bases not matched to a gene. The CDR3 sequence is CASSMGGTGITGELFF. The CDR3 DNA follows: TGTGCCAGTAGTATGGGTGGGACAGGGATCACCGGGGAGCTGTTTTTT.

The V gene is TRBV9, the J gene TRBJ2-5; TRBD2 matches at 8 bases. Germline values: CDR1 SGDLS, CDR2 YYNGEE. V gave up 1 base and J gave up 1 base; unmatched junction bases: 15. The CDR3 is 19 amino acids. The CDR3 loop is CASSVRGSGTGGFQETQYF. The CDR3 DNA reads TGTGCCAGCAGCGTACGGGGGTCTGGAACGGGGGGGTTCCAAGAGACCCAGTACTTC.

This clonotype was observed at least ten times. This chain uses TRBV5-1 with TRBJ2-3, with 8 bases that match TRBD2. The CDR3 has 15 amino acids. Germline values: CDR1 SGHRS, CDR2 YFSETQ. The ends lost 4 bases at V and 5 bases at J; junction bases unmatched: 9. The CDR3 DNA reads TGCGCCAGCAGCACGTCTAGCGGGTTGGTAGATACGCAGTATTTT. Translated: CASSTSSGLVDTQYF.

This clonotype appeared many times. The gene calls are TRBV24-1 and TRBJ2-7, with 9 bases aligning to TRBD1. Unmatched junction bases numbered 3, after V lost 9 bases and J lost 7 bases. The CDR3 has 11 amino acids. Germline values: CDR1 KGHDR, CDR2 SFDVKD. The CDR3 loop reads CATEQGAEQYF. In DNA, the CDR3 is TGTGCCACCGAACAGGGGGCTGAGCAGTACTTC.